The subject of this entry is one TCR beta chain. Its antigen is undetermined. These data are taken from a study of blood T cells in healthy people across ages. Findings and limits, study-wide: Estimates of diversity drawn from one million T cells were considered underestimates.

A sample-barcoded 5' primer and a J-beta primer mix were used in a second PCR of roughly 6 to 12 cycles. Any given sample supplied a minimum of 2.5 million CDR3-containing paired-end reads. Each CDR3 protein gets one entry after TCRdb re-called the 5' RACE reads with MiXCR. This table has 1.8 million or so distinct CDR3 sequences, roughly 43% appearing once. The clonotype was recovered from a human donor in good health. Sequenced: blood.

CDR3 sequence reads: CASSLTGNGELFF. In DNA form, the CDR3 reads TGTGCCAGCAGTTTAACGGGTAACGGGGAGCTGTTTTTT. The chain is built from TRBV27 and TRBJ2-2; D gene uncertain. The V end lost 2 bases, the J end lost 7 bases, and 8 bases lay between the germline ends. Germline lookup yields CDR1 MNHEY and CDR2 SMNVEV (reference sequence). This CDR3 is 13 amino acids long.